The next 23 T cell receptor beta chains were all read from a single sample in a study of cytomegalovirus exposure and HLA in healthy donors. Primers included in the PCR were 60 Vbeta and 13 Jbeta primers. Libraries were prepared by immunoSEQ multiplex PCR; TCRdb keeps only in-frame clonotypes and omits some of them. The sample consists of roughly 160,000 clones, roughly 73% of them appearing once. Input material: PBMCs. The receptor set was obtained from a woman in her forties in good health and CMV-seropositive.

The V and J genes are TRBV19 and TRBJ1-5; TRBD1 agrees at 7 bases. The germline CDR1 and CDR2 sequences are LNHDA and SQIVND (reference sequence). This CDR3 contains 18 residues. J lost 4 bases, V lost 1 base, and 13 bases had no gene match. The CDR3 region has the DNA TGTGCCAGTAGTATAGCGTACGACGGAGGGGGCGGGAATCAGCCCCAGCATTTT. It translates to CASSIAYDGGGGNQPQHF.

This rearrangement joins TRBV5-4 to TRBJ2-7, with D unresolved. V was pared by 0 bases and J by 6 bases, with 13 bases between. CDR1 SGHNT and CDR2 YYREEE come from the germline V gene (reference sequence). This CDR3 contains 14 residues. In DNA form, the CDR3 reads TGTGCCAGCAGCTTGGGTGCCGGTGGTGGCGAGCAGTACTTC. This translates into CASSLGAGGGEQYF. The entire variable domain, with the rest obtained from reference TRBV5-4 and TRBJ2-7, is as follows: ETGVTQSPTHLIKTRGQQVTLRCSSQSGHNTVSWYQQALGQGPQFIFQYYREEENGRGNFPPRFSGLQFPNYSSELNVNALELDDSALYLCASSLGAGGGEQYFGPGTRLTVT.

The rearrangement uses TRBV5-1 and TRBJ1-1, with 11 bases matching TRBD1. V lost 2 bases and J lost 6; bases outside the gene matches: 6. This CDR3 is built from 15 residues. Germline V gene lookup returns CDR1 SGHRS and CDR2 YFSETQ. The CDR3 region has the DNA TGCGCCAGCAGCTTTAACCGGGACAGGGGGGCTGAAGCTTTCTTT. It yields the protein CASSFNRDRGAEAFF.

This clone has a single count. This chain uses TRBV10-3 with TRBJ1-6; TRBD1 is a possible D gene (6 bases). Germline V gene data show CDR1 as ENHRY and CDR2 as SYGVKD. V was shortened by 8 bases and J by 10 bases, with 15 bases between the two germline ends. The length of the CDR3 is 13 residues. CDR3 DNA sequence: TGTGCCATCCGGGGGGGCGCGGGGTCACCCCTCCACTTT. The encoded protein is CAIRGGAGSPLHF.

The rearrangement links TRBV29-1 to TRBJ2-3; 10 bases fit TRBD2. V trimming: 0 bases; J trimming: 4 bases; junction bases outside the gene matches: 10. The CDR3 is 17 residues long. In germline, CDR1 is SQVTM, CDR2 ANQGSEA. CDR3 sequence: CSVEDLASGSLADTQYF. CDR3 in DNA: TGCAGCGTTGAAGATCTGGCTAGCGGGAGTTTGGCAGATACGCAGTATTTT.

This clone was observed a single time. The chain employs TRBV7-2 and TRBJ1-1; 8 bases agree with TRBD1. Germline V CDR1 and CDR2: SGHTA, FQGNSA. CDR3 length equals 14 residues. V was pared by 5 bases and J by 0 bases, with 2 bases of the junction left unmatched. The CDR3 nucleotides are TGTGCCAGCAGCGCGGACAGGGTGAACACTGAAGCTTTCTTT. Its protein product is CASSADRVNTEAFF.

Of note for this clone: Other DNA sequences of this sample code for an identical CDR3. The chain carries TRBV4-1 and TRBJ2-3, with TRBD1 as a possible D gene (5 bases). The germline CDR1 and CDR2 sequences are MGHRA and YSYEKL. V lost 4 bases, J lost 0 bases, and 11 bases lay in between. The CDR3 spans 15 residues. DNA for the CDR3: TGCGCCAGCAGCCCATTTTCAGGGAGCACAGATACGCAGTATTTT. Translating it yields CASSPFSGSTDTQYF.

The chain couples TRBV6-5 to TRBJ2-7; 7 nucleotides align to TRBD2. Trimming took 1 base from V and 1 from J; bases not matched to a gene: 7. Looked up from germline, CDR1 is MNHEY and CDR2 is SVGAGI. This CDR3 region has 16 residues. The CDR3 DNA is TGTGCCAGCAGTTACTTAGGCGGGAGTGGGTCCTACGAGCAGTACTTC. Residues: CASSYLGGSGSYEQYF.

The gene calls are TRBV4-2 and TRBJ2-3; 8 bases are shared with TRBD1. There are 18 residues in the CDR3. Germline CDR1 LGHNA, CDR2 YNFKEQ. J was trimmed by 0 bases and V by 7 bases; bases with no gene match: 15. CDR3 protein: CASTPTYSRDRSTDTQYF. In DNA form, the CDR3 reads TGTGCCAGCACGCCAACATACTCCCGGGACAGGAGCACAGATACGCAGTATTTT.

This clone turned up a few times. The V gene is TRBV18, the J gene TRBJ2-1; TRBD1 matches at 7 bases. The CDR3 is 13 amino acids. V gave up 3 bases and J gave up 10 bases; unmatched junction bases: 6. Germline V gives CDR1 KGHSH, CDR2 LQKENI. The CDR3, as DNA: TGTGCCAGCTCACCGGACAGGTTAGGAGAGCAGTTCTTC. Protein sequence: CASSPDRLGEQFF.

The chain couples TRBV30 to TRBJ1-3; D uncertain. CDR3 length: 14 residues. V was trimmed by 3 bases and J by 4 bases, leaving 13 bases between them. The germline CDR1 and CDR2 sequences are GTSNPN and SVGIG (reference sequence). The CDR3 DNA reads as TGTGCCTGGAGCCCCGGTAGATTAGGAAACACCATATATTTT. It specifies CAWSPGRLGNTIYF.

The rearrangement uses TRBV27 and TRBJ1-4, with a tentative D call TRBD1 (6 bases). Germline CDR1 MNHEY, CDR2 SMNVEV (reference sequence). This CDR3 has 15 amino acids. V shed 7 bases and J shed 1 base, with 13 bases lying between them. As DNA, the CDR3 is TGTGCCAGCACTAACTTCAGGGGAACTAATGAAAAACTGTTTTTT. Its protein product is CASTNFRGTNEKLFF.

A few counts support this clone. The chain links TRBV5-1 to TRBJ2-1; TRBD2 agrees at 8 bases. CDR1 is SGHRS, CDR2 YFSETQ, per germline. The trim removed 4 bases at V and 7 bases at J, leaving 16 bases unmatched. The CDR3 contains 17 residues. The CDR3 region is CASSPRGGSGILNEQFF. CDR3 coding DNA: TGCGCCAGCAGCCCTAGGGGGGGTAGCGGGATTTTAAATGAGCAGTTCTTC. Complete variable domain (other parts from reference TRBV5-1 and TRBJ2-1): KAGVTQTPRYLIKTRGQQVTLSCSPISGHRSVSWYQQTPGQGLQFLFEYFSETQRNKGNFPGRFSGRQFSNSRSEMNVSTLELGDSALYLCASSPRGGSGILNEQFFGPGTRLTVL.

The chain employs TRBV5-1 and TRBJ2-3, with a weak D call TRBD2 (5 bases). This CDR3 has 13 residues. V lost 0 bases and J lost 6, with 8 bases in between. CDR1 is SGHRS, CDR2 YFSETQ, per germline. In nucleotides, the CDR3 is TGCGCCAGCAGCTTGGAAGGCGGGGATACGCAGTATTTT. This translates into CASSLEGGDTQYF.

This clone was detected once. The V gene is TRBV9, the J gene TRBJ2-5, with TRBD2 identical over 16 bases. The CDR3 is 17 amino acids. Germline lookup yields CDR1 SGDLS and CDR2 YYNGEE. The V gene end was trimmed by 3 bases and the J gene end by 1 base; junction bases not matched to a gene: 3. Here the CDR3 reads CASSDGTSGRVQETQYF. The CDR3, as DNA: TGTGCCAGCAGCGATGGGACTAGCGGGAGGGTCCAAGAGACCCAGTACTTC.

This chain links TRBV30 with TRBJ2-5, with unresolved D. The end of the DNA aligns better with TRBJ2-7, so the J call may be wrong. The germline CDR1 and CDR2 sequences are GTSNPN and SVGIG (reference sequence). The CDR3 length is 14 residues. CDR3: CAWRGSSRAYEQYF. The DNA of the CDR3 is TGTGCCTGGAGGGGCTCGTCAAGAGCCTACGAGCAGTACTTC.

The J gene is TRBJ2-5, the V gene TRBV27; 12 bases are shared with TRBD2. The CDR3 sequence is 16 residues long. CDR1 is MNHEY and CDR2 is SMNVEV in the germline V gene (reference sequence). The V segment lost 5 bases and the J segment 6 bases; nucleotides outside the gene matches: 10. CDR3 in amino acids: CASSAGLAGGQKTQYF. CDR3 DNA sequence: TGTGCCAGCAGTGCCGGCCTAGCGGGAGGGCAGAAGACCCAGTACTTC.

This sequence joins TRBV9 and TRBJ1-5, with 7 nucleotides matching TRBD1. V was pared by 0 bases and J by 6 bases, with 3 bases of the junction left unmatched. The CDR3 has 14 amino acids. The germline gives CDR1 SGDLS, CDR2 YYNGEE. The CDR3 spells CASSVARDSQPQHF. The CDR3 DNA follows: TGTGCCAGCAGCGTAGCCAGGGACAGTCAGCCCCAGCATTTT.

This sequence joins TRBV5-4 and TRBJ2-7; no reliable D call. The CDR3 has 14 amino acids. Germline values: CDR1 SGHNT, CDR2 YYREEE (reference sequence). V lost 0 bases and J lost 5, with 12 bases in between. This CDR3 reads CASSLAAFSDEQYF. In DNA form, the CDR3 reads TGTGCCAGCAGCTTGGCCGCTTTCAGCGACGAGCAGTACTTC.

Here the CDR3 DNA reads TGTGCCAGCTCAACCACCGGGACAGGGGTAATCTACGAGCAGTACTTC. Its translation is CASSTTGTGVIYEQYF. The gene calls are TRBV18 and TRBJ2-7; TRBD1 agrees at 10 bases. The CDR3 covers 16 residues. With V trimmed by 5 bases and J by 3 bases, 10 bases remained unmatched. The germline CDR1 and CDR2 sequences are KGHSH and LQKENI.

As for this clone: The sample holds other DNA sequences that translate to the same CDR3. The rearrangement links TRBV5-1 to TRBJ1-6; D not resolved. The CDR3 extends over 14 amino acids. Trimming pared 0 bases from V and 7 bases from J, leaving 8 bases between. CDR1 and CDR2 (germline): SGHRS, YFSETQ. The CDR3 region is CASSLELWNSPLHF. DNA for the CDR3: TGCGCCAGCAGCTTGGAGCTTTGGAATTCACCCCTCCACTTT.

The rearrangement joins TRBV5-4 to TRBJ1-2; 9 nucleotides line up with TRBD1. V trimming: 0 bases; J trimming: 7 bases; junction bases outside the gene matches: 13. This CDR3 region has 17 residues. Germline V gives CDR1 SGHNT, CDR2 YYREEE (reference sequence). The CDR3 bases are TGTGCCAGCAGCTTGGGCCGAGGACAGGGGCCCAATGCTGGCTACACCTTC. Amino acid sequence: CASSLGRGQGPNAGYTF.

The gene calls are TRBV6-4 and TRBJ2-3; tentatively, D is TRBD2 (5 bases). The CDR3 length is 16 residues. V lost 2 bases and J 5 bases, leaving 17 bases between the germline ends. Germline values: CDR1 MRHNA, CDR2 SNTAGT. The CDR3 DNA follows: TGTGCCAGCAGTGACACGCTTCGAGGCGGGCAAGATACGCAGTATTTT. Translating it yields CASSDTLRGGQDTQYF.